This T cell receptor (beta chain) originates from a study of technical replicates of blood from a handful of donors. This CDR3 spans 10 amino acids. V lost 6 bases and J 5 bases, leaving 7 bases between the germline ends. The germline CDR1 and CDR2 sequences are DFQATT and SNEGSKA (reference sequence). Profiling relied on immunoSEQ multiplex PCR, and the TCRdb table lists in-frame clones only, not all of them. The sample holds about 58,000 clones, about 95% seen once. This clonotype was obtained from a human donor in good health. Some clones in this sample may be carry-over from other donors' samples. This rearrangement joins TRBV20-1 to TRBJ2-5; D unresolved. The sequencing sample was made of PBMCs. CDR3 in amino acids: CSALEETQYF. The CDR3 nucleotides read TGCAGTGCGCTGGAGGAGACCCAGTACTTC.